The 17 T cell receptor beta chains listed next were all sequenced from one sample in a study of T-cell memory formation after mild COVID-19. MiXCR, run by TCRdb on the 5' RACE reads, gives a single entry per CDR3 protein. Found here are approximately 580,000 distinct CDR3 sequences, roughly 21% of them singletons; the top ten hold around 13%. The sample was PBMCs or a T cell subset sorted from them (not recorded which). The receptors were gathered from an adult woman who had mild COVID-19 (a few samples of this study predate the infection). Cell type and time point are not known.

The genes are TRBV6-5 and TRBJ2-1; D is ambiguous. CDR3 length: 13 residues. Germline V gene data show CDR1 as MNHEY and CDR2 as SVGAGI. V shed 5 bases and J shed 7 bases, with 12 bases lying between them. CDR3 DNA: TGTGCCAGCAGTCAGCTTTCATGGAATGAGCAGTTCTTC. It translates to CASSQLSWNEQFF.

This clonotype was recorded a few times. CDR3 sequence reads: CASSPYRGPQPQHF. CDR3 in DNA: TGTGCCAGCAGCCCTTACAGGGGACCTCAGCCCCAGCATTTT. This chain joins TRBV7-2 and TRBJ1-5; 7 positions agree with TRBD1. Looked up from germline, CDR1 is SGHTA and CDR2 is FQGNSA. The CDR3 runs to 14 residues. The V gene end was trimmed by 5 bases and the J gene end by 6 bases; junction bases not matched to a gene: 7.

This clonotype was counted between two and nine times. V gene TRBV12-3 or TRBV12-4 combines with J gene TRBJ2-1, with D possibly TRBD2 on 7 matching bases. V shed 1 base and J shed 5 bases, with 12 bases lying between them. This CDR3 region has 15 residues. For the CDR3, the DNA is TGTGCCAGCAGTTTAGTCGGGGGGCTAAACAATGAGCAGTTCTTC. Translating it yields CASSLVGGLNNEQFF.

This clonotype was detected only a few times. DNA for the CDR3: TGTGCCAGCAGCTCCGGGGGGTTCCCCCCTTACAATGAGCAGTTCTTC. This sequence encodes CASSSGGFPPYNEQFF. The V gene is TRBV7-6, the J gene TRBJ2-1; 7 positions match TRBD2. The germline V gene encodes CDR1 SGHVS and CDR2 FNYEAQ. CDR3 length: 16 residues. V lost 4 bases to trimming and J lost 4 bases; unmatched junction nucleotides: 10.

This clonotype was counted a few times. The junction differs from germline at one of its ends, possibly a read error. The V call is TRBV5-1, the J call TRBJ2-7; 7 bases match TRBD1. Germline V lookup: CDR1 SGHRS, CDR2 YFSETQ. The CDR3 runs 15 residues. CDR3 in DNA: TGCGCCAGCAGATTGGGGACAGTGGGTGACTACGAGCAGTACTTC. This translates into CASRLGTVGDYEQYF. Variable domain in full (rest from reference TRBV5-1 and TRBJ2-7): KAGVTQTPRYLIKTRGQQVTLSCSPISGHRSVSWYQQTPGQGLQFLFEYFSETQRNKGNFPGRFSGRQFSNSRSEMNVSTLELGDSALYLCASRLGTVGDYEQYFGPGTRLTVT.

This clonotype was seen a handful of times. The chain has TRBV5-1 and TRBJ2-3, with 12 bases matching TRBD2. CDR1 and CDR2 (germline): SGHRS, YFSETQ. The CDR3 consists of 16 residues. V lost 5 bases to trimming and J lost 1 base; unmatched junction nucleotides: 5. The CDR3 DNA reads as TGCGCCAGCAGTCGACTAGCGGGAGTGCGCACAGATACGCAGTATTTT. Encoded protein: CASSRLAGVRTDTQYF.

The chain is built from TRBV12-3 or TRBV12-4 and TRBJ1-1, with 7 bases matching TRBD1. Losses at the gene ends were 3 bases for V and 10 bases for J; bases not matched to a gene: 5. CDR3 length: 12 residues. In nucleotides, the CDR3 is TGTGCCAGCAGTTTGGTGCCAGGGGGAGCTTTCTTT. It translates to CASSLVPGGAFF.

The J gene is TRBJ1-1, the V gene TRBV11-3, with 10 bases identical to TRBD1. The trim removed 7 bases at V and 5 bases at J, leaving 7 bases unmatched. This CDR3 has 14 amino acids. CDR1 and CDR2 from the germline V gene are SGHNT and YENEEA. CDR3 residues: CASNRQGAATEAFF. As DNA, the CDR3 is TGTGCCAGCAACAGACAGGGGGCAGCGACTGAAGCTTTCTTT.

The rearrangement uses TRBV20-1 and TRBJ1-1, with 8 bases matching TRBD1. CDR1 is DFQATT and CDR2 is SNEGSKA in the germline V gene (reference sequence). The CDR3 extends over 13 amino acids. The V segment lost 5 bases and the J segment 7 bases; nucleotides outside the gene matches: 9. CDR3 in DNA: TGCAGTGCTCGCCGGGACAGGCAAGGTGAAGCTTTCTTT. Its protein is CSARRDRQGEAFF.

The chain uses TRBV7-9 and TRBJ2-3, with TRBD1 matching over 10 bases. Germline trimming cut 5 bases from V and 0 bases from J; bases unmatched to any gene: 8. Germline assignment: CDR1 SEHNR and CDR2 FQNEAQ (reference sequence). The CDR3 extends over 17 amino acids. This CDR3 is CASSPGQGIRSTDTQYF. CDR3 DNA sequence: TGTGCCAGCAGCCCGGGACAGGGGATCAGGAGCACAGATACGCAGTATTTT.

This clonotype has more than one count but fewer than ten. The V gene is TRBV3-1, the J gene TRBJ2-1; a possible D gene is TRBD1 (5 bases). CDR3 length: 15 residues. The V end lost 4 bases, the J end lost 14 bases, and 24 bases lay between the germline ends. Germline CDR1 is LGHDT and CDR2 is YNNKEL (reference sequence). This CDR3 reads CASSPRKQGRVQEFF. The CDR3 nucleotides read TGTGCCAGCAGCCCAAGAAAGCAAGGCAGGGTGCAGGAGTTCTTC.

CDR3: CASITGLNTEAFF. The CDR3 DNA follows: TGTGCCAGCATCACAGGGTTGAACACTGAAGCTTTCTTT. The chain uses TRBV27 and TRBJ1-1; D possibly corresponds to TRBD1 (6 bases). From germline, CDR1 is MNHEY and CDR2 SMNVEV (reference sequence). V lost 7 bases and J lost 0, with 9 bases in between. The CDR3 sequence is 13 residues long.

The chain carries TRBV4-1 and TRBJ2-7; TRBD2 matches 7 bases. This CDR3 contains 15 residues. The germline V gene has CDR1 MGHRA and CDR2 YSYEKL. The J segment lost 2 bases and the V segment lost 0 bases, leaving 4 bases of the junction unmatched. The chain's CDR3 is CASSQDWTSTYEQYF. The CDR3 coding sequence is TGCGCCAGCAGCCAAGATTGGACTAGTACCTACGAGCAGTACTTC.

This clonotype was observed many times. V and J are TRBV5-1 and TRBJ2-4; D ambiguous. The V end was cut by 4 bases, the J end by 2 bases, with 10 bases between. The length of the CDR3 is 14 residues. CDR1 is SGHRS and CDR2 is YFSETQ in the germline V gene. The CDR3 bases are TGCGCCAGCAGCCCAGAGCCTCCCAAAAACATTCAGTACTTC. It specifies CASSPEPPKNIQYF.

The rearrangement joins TRBV5-1 to TRBJ2-7; D remains unclear. Germline values: CDR1 SGHRS, CDR2 YFSETQ. There are 16 residues in the CDR3. The V end lost 0 bases, the J end lost 2 bases, and 15 bases lay between the germline ends. The CDR3 nucleotides are TGCGCCAGCAGCTTGGTTCCAGGTCTAACTACCTACGAGCAGTACTTC. Protein sequence: CASSLVPGLTTYEQYF.

The V and J genes are TRBV7-9 and TRBJ2-7; no clear D gene. Germline CDR1 and CDR2: SEHNR and FQNEAQ (reference sequence). CDR3 size: 15 residues. Trimming shortened V by 3 bases and J by 0 bases, and 12 bases separated the two germline ends. The CDR3 DNA sequence: TGTGCCAGCAGCTTCGGAACCGCCGTCTCCTACGAGCAGTACTTC. This encodes CASSFGTAVSYEQYF.

The chain combines TRBV12-3 or TRBV12-4 with TRBJ2-1, with TRBD2 identical over 13 bases. CDR3 length: 16 residues. The junction had 11 bases not matched to a gene; V was cut back by 7 bases and J by 8 bases. The CDR3 loop is CASKERGLAGSDEQFF. The CDR3 nucleotides read TGTGCCAGCAAGGAGAGGGGACTAGCGGGAAGCGATGAGCAGTTCTTC.